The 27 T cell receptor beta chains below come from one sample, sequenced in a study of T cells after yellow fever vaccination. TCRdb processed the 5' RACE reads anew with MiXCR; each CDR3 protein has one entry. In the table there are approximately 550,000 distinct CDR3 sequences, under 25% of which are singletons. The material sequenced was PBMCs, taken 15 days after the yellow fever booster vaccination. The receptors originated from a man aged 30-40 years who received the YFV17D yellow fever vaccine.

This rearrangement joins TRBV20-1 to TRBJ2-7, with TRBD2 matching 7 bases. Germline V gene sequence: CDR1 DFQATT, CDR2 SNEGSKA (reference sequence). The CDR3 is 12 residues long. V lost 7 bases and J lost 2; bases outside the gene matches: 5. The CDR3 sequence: CSGTREAYEQYF. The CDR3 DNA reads TGCAGTGGGACCCGGGAGGCCTACGAGCAGTACTTC.

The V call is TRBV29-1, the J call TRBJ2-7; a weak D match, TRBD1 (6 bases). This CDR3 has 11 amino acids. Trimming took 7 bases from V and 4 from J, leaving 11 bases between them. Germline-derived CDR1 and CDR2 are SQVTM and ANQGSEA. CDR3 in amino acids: CSGDRLYEQYF. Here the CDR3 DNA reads TGCAGCGGAGACAGGCTGTACGAGCAGTACTTC.

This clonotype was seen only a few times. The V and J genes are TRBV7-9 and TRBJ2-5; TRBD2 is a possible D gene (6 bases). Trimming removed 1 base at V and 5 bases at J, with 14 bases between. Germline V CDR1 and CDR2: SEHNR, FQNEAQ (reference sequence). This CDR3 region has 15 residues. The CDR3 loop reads CASSLGSGTPETQYF. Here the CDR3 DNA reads TGTGCCAGCAGCTTAGGATCTGGGACTCCGGAGACCCAGTACTTC. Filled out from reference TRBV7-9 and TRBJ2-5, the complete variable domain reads DTGVSQNPRHKITKRGQNVTFRCDPISEHNRLYWYRQTLGQGPEFLTYFQNEAQLEKSRLLSDRFSAERPKGSFSTLEIQRTEQGDSAMYLCASSLGSGTPETQYFGPGTRLLVL.

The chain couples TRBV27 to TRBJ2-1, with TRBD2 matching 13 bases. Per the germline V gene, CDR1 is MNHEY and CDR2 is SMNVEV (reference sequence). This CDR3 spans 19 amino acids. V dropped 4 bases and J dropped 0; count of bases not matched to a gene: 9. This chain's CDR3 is CASSSWTSGRGNSYNEQFF. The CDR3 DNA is TGTGCCAGCAGTTCTTGGACTAGCGGGAGAGGGAACTCCTACAATGAGCAGTTCTTC.

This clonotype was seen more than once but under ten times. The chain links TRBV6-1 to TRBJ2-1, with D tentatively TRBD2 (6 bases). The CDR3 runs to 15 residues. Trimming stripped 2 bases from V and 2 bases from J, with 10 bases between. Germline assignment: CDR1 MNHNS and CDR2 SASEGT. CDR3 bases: TGTGCCAGCAGTGAACAGACGGGAGCCTACAATGAGCAGTTCTTC. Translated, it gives CASSEQTGAYNEQFF.

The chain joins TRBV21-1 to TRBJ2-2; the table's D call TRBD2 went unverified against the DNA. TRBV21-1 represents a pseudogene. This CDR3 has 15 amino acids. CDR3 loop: CASSNTSGNSEELFF. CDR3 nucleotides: TGTGCCAGCAGCAACACTAGCGGGAACTCGGAGGAGCTGTTTTTT.

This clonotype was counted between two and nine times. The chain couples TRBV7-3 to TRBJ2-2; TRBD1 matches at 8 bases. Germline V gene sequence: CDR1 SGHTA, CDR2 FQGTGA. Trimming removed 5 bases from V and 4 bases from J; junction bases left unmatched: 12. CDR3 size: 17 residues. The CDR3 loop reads CASSKTGQELGTGELFF. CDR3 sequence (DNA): TGTGCCAGCAGCAAAACGGGACAGGAGCTTGGCACCGGGGAGCTGTTTTTT.

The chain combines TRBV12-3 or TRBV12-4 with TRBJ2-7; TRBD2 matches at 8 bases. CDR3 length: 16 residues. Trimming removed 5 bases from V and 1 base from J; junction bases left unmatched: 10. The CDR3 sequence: CASSPLSGTTSYEQYF. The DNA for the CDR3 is TGTGCCAGCAGTCCGCTTAGCGGGACTACTTCCTACGAGCAGTACTTC.

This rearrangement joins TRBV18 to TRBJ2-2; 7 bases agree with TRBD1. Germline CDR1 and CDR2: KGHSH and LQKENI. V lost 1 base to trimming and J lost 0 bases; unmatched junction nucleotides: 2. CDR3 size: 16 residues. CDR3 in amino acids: CASSPLQGANTGELFF. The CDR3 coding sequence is TGTGCCAGCTCACCACTCCAGGGGGCGAACACCGGGGAGCTGTTTTTT.

The CDR3, as DNA: TGTGCCAGCAGTTTCGGTGTGTCTACACCCCTCCACTTT. This codes for CASSFGVSTPLHF. This chain joins TRBV27 and TRBJ1-6; D ambiguous. The germline gives CDR1 MNHEY, CDR2 SMNVEV (reference sequence). V was pared by 3 bases and J by 11 bases, with 11 bases between. There are 13 residues in the CDR3.

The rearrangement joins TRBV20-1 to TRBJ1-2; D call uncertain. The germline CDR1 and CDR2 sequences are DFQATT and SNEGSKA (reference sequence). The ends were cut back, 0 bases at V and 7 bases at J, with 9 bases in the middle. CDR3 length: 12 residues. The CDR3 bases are TGCAGTGCTAGAGAACCGACACCTGGCTACACCTTC. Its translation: CSAREPTPGYTF.

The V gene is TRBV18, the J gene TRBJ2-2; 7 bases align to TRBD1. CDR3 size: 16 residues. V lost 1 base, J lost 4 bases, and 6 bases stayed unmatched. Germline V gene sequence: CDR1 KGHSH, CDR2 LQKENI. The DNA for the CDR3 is TGTGCCAGCTCACCACTTGAGACAGGGAGCACCGGGGAGCTGTTTTTT. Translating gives CASSPLETGSTGELFF.

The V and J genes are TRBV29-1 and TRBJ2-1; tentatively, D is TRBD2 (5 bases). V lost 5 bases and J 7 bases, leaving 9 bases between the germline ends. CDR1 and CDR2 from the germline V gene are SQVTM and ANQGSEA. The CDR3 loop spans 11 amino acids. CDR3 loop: CSVLTINEQFF. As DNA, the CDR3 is TGCAGCGTTCTGACTATAAATGAGCAGTTCTTC.

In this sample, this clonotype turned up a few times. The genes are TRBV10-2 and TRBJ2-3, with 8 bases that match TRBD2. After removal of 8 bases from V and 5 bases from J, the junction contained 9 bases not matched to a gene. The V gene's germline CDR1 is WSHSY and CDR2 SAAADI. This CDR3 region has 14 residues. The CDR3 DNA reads TGCGCCAGCTCTCGGGAGGGCGTACGAGATACGCAGTATTTT. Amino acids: CASSREGVRDTQYF.

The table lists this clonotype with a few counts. This CDR3 is CASSLGSRDGELFF. In nucleotides, the CDR3 is TGTGCCAGCAGCTTAGGTTCTCGTGATGGGGAGCTGTTTTTT. The chain couples TRBV11-3 to TRBJ2-2; the D is unclear. Germline V lookup: CDR1 SGHNT, CDR2 YENEEA. The CDR3 is 14 residues long. Trimming left V 1 base short and J 8 bases short, with 11 bases between.

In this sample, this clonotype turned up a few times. As DNA, the CDR3 is TGTGCCAGCACCTTCTCAGGGGGCCCCTACGAGCAGTACTTC. It translates to CASTFSGGPYEQYF. V usage is TRBV11-2 and J usage is TRBJ2-7, with 8 bases lining up with TRBD1. Per germline, CDR1 SGHAT and CDR2 FQNNGV. The V segment lost 7 bases and the J segment 2 bases; nucleotides outside the gene matches: 7. The CDR3 runs to 14 residues.

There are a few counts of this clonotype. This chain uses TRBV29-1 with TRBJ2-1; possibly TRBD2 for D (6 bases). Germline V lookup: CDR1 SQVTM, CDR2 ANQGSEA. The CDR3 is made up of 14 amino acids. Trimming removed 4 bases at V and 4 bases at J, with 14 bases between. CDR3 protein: CSVVPGVGYNEQFF. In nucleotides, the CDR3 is TGCAGCGTTGTGCCGGGAGTAGGGTACAATGAGCAGTTCTTC.

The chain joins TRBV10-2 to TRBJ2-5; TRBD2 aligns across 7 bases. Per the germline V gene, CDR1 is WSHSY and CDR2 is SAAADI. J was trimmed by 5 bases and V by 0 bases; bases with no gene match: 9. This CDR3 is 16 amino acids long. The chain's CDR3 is CASSESASGYRETQYF. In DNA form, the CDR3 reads TGCGCCAGCAGTGAGTCGGCTAGCGGCTACCGGGAGACCCAGTACTTC.

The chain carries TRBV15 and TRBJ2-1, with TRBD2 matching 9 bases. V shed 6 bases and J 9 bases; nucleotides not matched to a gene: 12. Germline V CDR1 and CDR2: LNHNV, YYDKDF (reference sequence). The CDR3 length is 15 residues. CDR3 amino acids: CATSSSAGGPREQFF. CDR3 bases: TGTGCCACCAGTTCCAGCGCGGGAGGGCCCCGTGAGCAGTTCTTC.

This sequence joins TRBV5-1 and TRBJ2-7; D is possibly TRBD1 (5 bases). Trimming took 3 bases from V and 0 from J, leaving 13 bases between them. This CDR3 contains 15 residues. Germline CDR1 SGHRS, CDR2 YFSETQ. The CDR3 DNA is TGCGCCAGCAGCTCTCAGGGATATAGCTCCTACGAGCAGTACTTC. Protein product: CASSSQGYSSYEQYF. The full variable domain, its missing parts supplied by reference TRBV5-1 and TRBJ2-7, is KAGVTQTPRYLIKTRGQQVTLSCSPISGHRSVSWYQQTPGQGLQFLFEYFSETQRNKGNFPGRFSGRQFSNSRSEMNVSTLELGDSALYLCASSSQGYSSYEQYFGPGTRLTVT.

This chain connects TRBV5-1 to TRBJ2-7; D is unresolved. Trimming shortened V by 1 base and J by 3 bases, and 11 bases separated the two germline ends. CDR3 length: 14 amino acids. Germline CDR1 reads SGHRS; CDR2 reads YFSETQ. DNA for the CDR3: TGCGCCAGCAGCTTGTACGGGCTCGGCTACGAGCAGTACTTC. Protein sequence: CASSLYGLGYEQYF.

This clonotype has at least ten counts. The CDR3: CSATRLADLHTDTQYF. In DNA form, the CDR3 reads TGCAGTGCTACCCGTCTAGCGGACCTCCACACAGATACGCAGTATTTT. The chain carries TRBV20-1 and TRBJ2-3; 7 bases map to TRBD2. CDR1 is DFQATT, CDR2 SNEGSKA, per germline (reference sequence). With 4 bases clipped from V and 2 bases from J, the junction kept 12 bases outside the gene matches. The CDR3 loop spans 16 amino acids.

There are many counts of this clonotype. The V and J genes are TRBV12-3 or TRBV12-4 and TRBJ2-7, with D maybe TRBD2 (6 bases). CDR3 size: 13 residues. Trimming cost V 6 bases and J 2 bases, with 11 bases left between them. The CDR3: CASRGSGAYEQYF. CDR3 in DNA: TGTGCCAGCAGGGGTAGCGGCGCCTACGAGCAGTACTTC.

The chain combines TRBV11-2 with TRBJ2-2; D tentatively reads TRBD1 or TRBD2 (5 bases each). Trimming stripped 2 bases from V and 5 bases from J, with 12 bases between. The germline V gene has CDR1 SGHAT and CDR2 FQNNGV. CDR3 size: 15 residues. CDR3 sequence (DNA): TGTGCCAGCAGCTTATCGGGGCCGTCTACCGGGGAGCTGTTTTTT. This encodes CASSLSGPSTGELFF.

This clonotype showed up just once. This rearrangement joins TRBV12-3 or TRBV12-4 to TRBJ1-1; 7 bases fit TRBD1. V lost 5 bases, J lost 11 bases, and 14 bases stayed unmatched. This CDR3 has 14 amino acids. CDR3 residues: CASSDAPRDSGAFF. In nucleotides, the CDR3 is TGTGCCAGCAGTGACGCGCCCCGGGACAGTGGGGCTTTCTTT.

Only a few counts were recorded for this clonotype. CDR3 nucleotide sequence: TGTGCCAGCAGTTTTAACAGAAAAAACATTCAGTACTTC. Translation gives CASSFNRKNIQYF. V gene TRBV28 combines with J gene TRBJ2-4; D remains ambiguous. The CDR3 is 13 residues long. V gave up 3 bases and J gave up 4 bases, with 7 bases separating them. CDR1 and CDR2 (germline): MDHEN, SYDVKM.

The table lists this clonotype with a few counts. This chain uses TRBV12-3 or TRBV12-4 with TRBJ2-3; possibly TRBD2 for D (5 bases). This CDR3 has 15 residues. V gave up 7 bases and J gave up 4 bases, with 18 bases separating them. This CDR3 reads CASTLVSGFPDTQYF. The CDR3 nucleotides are TGTGCCAGCACATTGGTATCGGGATTCCCAGATACGCAGTATTTT.